These T cell receptor beta chains were read from a single sample in a study of blood T cell repertoires in COVID-19. TCRdb's copy holds only in-frame clones and misses some; the assay was immunoSEQ multiplex PCR. The table records some 170,000 clones, about 80% of them present only once. Sequencing was performed on peripheral blood. These receptor sequences come from a woman aged 45-65 years with active or convalescent COVID-19. CDR3s include the opening cysteine and the closing phenylalanine or tryptophan. The D gene is left open where the match is weak. Clone size, where shown, is once, few, many, or a class for clones that have expanded.

TRBD1	TRBV24-1	once	TRBJ2-5	15	CATSDNRGSVQTQYF	TGTGCCACCAGTGATAACAGGGGGTCCGTGCAGACCCAGTACTTC
TRBD1	TRBV6-2/TRBV6-3	-	TRBJ2-5	15	CASSRGRGPGETQYF	TGTGCCAGCAGTCGCGGAAGGGGGCCAGGAGAGACCCAGTACTTC
-	TRBV15	-	TRBJ2-1	16	CATSRGGWRANNEQFF	TGTGCCACCAGCAGGGGGGGATGGCGGGCCAACAATGAGCAGTTCTTC
TRBD1	TRBV30	-	TRBJ1-2	15	CAWSGQGALSYGYTF	TGTGCCTGGAGTGGACAGGGGGCTTTAAGCTATGGCTACACCTTC
TRBD2	TRBV27	-	TRBJ2-7	14	CASSFGAGLFEQYF	TGTGCCAGCAGTTTCGGAGCGGGACTCTTCGAGCAGTACTTC
-	TRBV28	-	TRBJ1-1	13	CASSSSGVTEAFF	TGTGCCAGCAGTTCCTCAGGGGTCACTGAAGCTTTCTTT
TRBD1	TRBV5-6	-	TRBJ2-1	14	CASSTGQGWDEQFF	TGTGCCAGCAGCACGGGACAGGGGTGGGATGAGCAGTTCTTC
TRBD2	TRBV28	-	TRBJ2-1	15	CASSFRVGGVNEQFF	TGTGCCAGCAGTTTTCGGGTGGGAGGGGTCAATGAGCAGTTCTTC
-	TRBV28	-	TRBJ1-5	12	CASSSVNQPQHF	TGTGCCAGCAGCTCCGTGAATCAGCCCCAGCATTTT
-	TRBV12-3/TRBV12-4	-	TRBJ2-3	13	CASSGGRRDTQYF	TGTGCCAGCAGTGGGGGGAGAAGAGATACGCAGTATTTT
-	TRBV7-8	-	TRBJ1-1	14	CASSLDEVNTEAFF	TGTGCCAGCAGCTTAGATGAGGTGAACACTGAAGCTTTCTTT
-	TRBV9	medium-sized	TRBJ2-7	13	CASSAQGAYEQYF	TGTGCCAGCAGCGCACAAGGGGCCTACGAGCAGTACTTC
-	TRBV30	-	TRBJ2-2	14	CAWSRNTNTGELFF	TGTGCCTGGAGTCGCAACACGAACACCGGGGAGCTGTTTTTT
-	TRBV11-2	-	TRBJ1-6	15	CASSRRTGGDSPLHF	TGTGCCAGCAGCCGGAGGACGGGGGGCGATTCACCCCTCCACTTT
-	TRBV4-2	-	TRBJ2-3	15	CASSQDRGSTDTQYF	TGTGCCAGCAGCCAAGACAGGGGCAGCACAGATACGCAGTATTTT
TRBD2	TRBV24-1	few	TRBJ2-1	13	CATSDGRVNEQFF	TGTGCCACCAGTGATGGGAGGGTCAATGAGCAGTTCTTC
TRBD2	TRBV28	-	TRBJ2-3	16	CASGPLAGRVTDTQYF	TGTGCCAGCGGGCCTCTAGCCGGGAGGGTCACAGATACGCAGTATTTT
-	TRBV20-1	-	TRBJ1-4	14	CSASRAGEGEKLFF	TGCAGTGCTAGTCGGGCAGGGGAGGGTGAAAAACTGTTTTTT
-	TRBV6-1	-	TRBJ1-2	16	CASSEAVGRFSYGYTF	TGTGCCAGCAGTGAAGCTGTGGGCAGGTTCAGCTATGGCTACACCTTC
-	TRBV18	-	TRBJ1-2	16	CASSPRGEEPYYGYTF	TGTGCCAGCTCACCTCGTGGGGAGGAACCTTACTATGGCTACACCTTC
-	TRBV30	-	TRBJ2-2	14	CAWVRGGLNGELFF	TGTGCCTGGGTGAGGGGGGGGCTGAACGGGGAGCTGTTTTTT
-	TRBV28	few	TRBJ2-7	14	CASSLPGSSYEQYF	TGTGCCAGCAGTCTCCCCGGGTCGTCCTACGAGCAGTACTTC
TRBD1	TRBV7-2	-	TRBJ1-1	14	CASSLPTGWTEAFF	TGTGCCAGCAGCTTACCGACAGGGTGGACTGAAGCTTTCTTT
TRBD2	TRBV4-2	once	TRBJ2-7	19	CASSESTSGGPLSTYEQYF	TGTGCCAGCAGCGAATCTACAAGCGGGGGGCCTCTCTCGACCTACGAGCAGTACTTC
-	TRBV7-9	-	TRBJ1-5	12	CASSFPRQPQHF	TGTGCCAGCAGCTTCCCACGGCAGCCCCAGCATTTT
TRBD2	TRBV9	-	TRBJ2-7	14	CASSPGTSSYEQYF	TGTGCCAGCAGCCCCGGGACTAGCTCCTACGAGCAGTACTTC
TRBD1	TRBV2	-	TRBJ1-3	16	CASSPDRPSSGNTIYF	TGTGCCAGCAGTCCGGACAGGCCGAGCTCTGGAAACACCATATATTTT
TRBD1	TRBV25-1	-	TRBJ1-4	16	CASSEPPGQGWEKLFF	TGTGCCAGCAGTGAGCCCCCGGGACAGGGATGGGAAAAACTGTTTTTT
TRBD2	TRBV7-2	-	TRBJ2-7	13	CASSLLAGGEQYF	TGTGCCAGCAGCTTACTAGCGGGTGGAGAGCAGTACTTC
-	TRBV27	-	TRBJ1-2	13	CASSLGWEYGYTF	TGTGCCAGCAGCCTTGGTTGGGAGTATGGTTACACCTTC
-	TRBV4-2	-	TRBJ1-6	13	CASSQAYNSPLHF	TGTGCCAGCAGCCAGGCATATAATTCACCCCTCCACTTT
-	TRBV9	few	TRBJ1-2	13	CASSTLGGYGYTF	TGTGCCAGCAGCACTCTCGGAGGCTATGGCTACACCTTC
-	TRBV25-1	-	TRBJ1-2	16	CASTPGSKGSGYGYTF	TGTGCCAGCACCCCTGGGTCGAAAGGGTCGGGATATGGCTACACCTTC
-	TRBV7-2	once	TRBJ2-1	15	CASSLGGRVYNEQFF	TGTGCCAGCAGCTTAGGAGGGAGAGTCTACAATGAGCAGTTCTTC
TRBD2	TRBV7-8	-	TRBJ2-7	16	CASSLGGGSAPYEQYF	TGTGCCAGCAGCTTAGGAGGCGGGAGCGCCCCCTACGAGCAGTACTTC
TRBD1	TRBV7-9	-	TRBJ1-1	14	CASSLWQGASEAFF	TGTGCCAGCAGCTTATGGCAGGGGGCCTCTGAAGCTTTCTTT
-	TRBV7-2	-	TRBJ2-1	13	CASSLVFREEQFF	TGTGCCAGCAGCTTAGTTTTTAGGGAGGAGCAGTTCTTC
TRBD1	TRBV4-3	-	TRBJ1-5	20	CASSHHTWTGGDRGDQPQHF	TGCGCCAGCAGCCACCATACTTGGACAGGGGGCGATCGGGGCGATCAGCCCCAGCATTTT
-	TRBV30	-	TRBJ1-2	12	CAWSVGAYGYTF	TGTGCCTGGAGTGTGGGAGCATATGGCTACACCTTC
TRBD1	TRBV29-1	-	TRBJ1-1	14	CSGDRGGLATEAFF	TGCAGCGGCGACAGGGGAGGATTGGCCACTGAAGCTTTCTTT
-	TRBV7-9	-	TRBJ2-3	17	CASSLGQTMFDTDTQYF	TGTGCCAGCAGCTTGGGGCAGACAATGTTTGACACAGATACGCAGTATTTT
-	TRBV7-2	-	TRBJ1-2	15	CASSSSPTANYGYTF	TGTGCCAGCAGCTCCTCCCCGACAGCGAACTATGGCTACACCTTC
-	TRBV30	-	TRBJ1-4	15	CAWSSDPGENEKLFF	TGTGCCTGGAGTTCGGACCCGGGGGAGAATGAAAAACTGTTTTTT
TRBD1	TRBV11-3	-	TRBJ2-7	14	CASSTRQGSYEQYF	TGTGCCAGCAGCACCCGACAGGGCTCCTACGAGCAGTACTTC
-	TRBV28	-	TRBJ2-5	16	CASSFVGGGAGETQYF	TGTGCCAGCAGTTTCGTCGGAGGGGGCGCAGGGGAGACCCAGTACTTC
TRBD1	TRBV4-2	-	TRBJ1-1	15	CASSPGQGAFTEAFF	TGTGCCAGCAGCCCGGGACAGGGGGCGTTCACTGAAGCTTTCTTT
TRBD1	TRBV5-1	-	TRBJ2-3	16	CASKAVPGQGPDTQYF	TGCGCCAGCAAGGCCGTACCGGGACAGGGACCAGATACGCAGTATTTT
TRBD2	TRBV27	-	TRBJ2-3	19	CASSFRSLAGPGRTDTQYF	TGTGCCAGCAGTTTCAGAAGCCTAGCGGGGCCAGGGCGCACAGATACGCAGTATTTT